This TCR beta chain was recovered during a study of CD8+ T cells in alopecia areata. Germline lookup yields CDR1 NSHNY and CDR2 SYGAGN. V lost 1 base, J lost 1 base, and 5 bases stayed unmatched. This CDR3 comprises 16 residues. As the sequencing template, cDNA was produced by extracting RNA and reverse transcribing it. Some clones are missing from TCRdb's copy, which holds only in-frame ones; the method was immunoSEQ multiplex PCR. This sample shows about 110,000 clones and no singletons; about 18% rests with the ten largest. As to this clone: Gene names and germline match the mouse. The read finishes 4 residues shy of the CDR3 end, and the germline J gene is used to complete it.

This receptor was taken from a C3H/HeJ mouse with alopecia areata. Strain MHC haplotype: H2-k. The specimen was lesional skin. The J gene is TRBJ2-3, the V gene TRBV13-1; 8 bases are shared with TRBD2. The covered CDR3 bases are TGTGCCAGCAGTGATCGGGGGGGCTGGGGTGCAGAA. Translating gives CASSDRGGWGAE. The CDR3 in full is CASSDRGGWGAETLYF.